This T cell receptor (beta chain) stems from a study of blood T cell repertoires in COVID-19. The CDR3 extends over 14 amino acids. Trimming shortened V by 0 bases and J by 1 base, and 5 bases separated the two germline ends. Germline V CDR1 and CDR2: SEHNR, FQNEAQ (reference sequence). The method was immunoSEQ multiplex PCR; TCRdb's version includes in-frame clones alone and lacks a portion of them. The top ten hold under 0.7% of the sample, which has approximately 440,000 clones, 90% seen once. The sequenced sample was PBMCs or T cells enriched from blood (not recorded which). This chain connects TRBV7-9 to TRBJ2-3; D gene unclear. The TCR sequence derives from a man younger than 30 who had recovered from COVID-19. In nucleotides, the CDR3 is TGTGCCAGCAGCTTAGCGAGCCGCACAGATACGCAGTATTTT. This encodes CASSLASRTDTQYF.